The next 19 T cell receptor beta chains were all read from a single sample in a study of Graves' ophthalmopathy and Graves' hyperthyroidism. RNA transcripts yielded amplified TCR beta CDR3 regions. HTBI primers were employed in first-round RT-PCR, then a second-round multiplex PCR followed. TCRdb re-called the multiplex PCR reads through MiXCR, storing one row per CDR3 protein. The profile shows under 400,000 distinct CDR3 sequences, roughly a sixth of them singletons. Sequenced sample: peripheral blood. These receptors were taken from an adult man with Graves' ophthalmopathy.

This clonotype was picked up many times. The V gene is TRBV10-3, the J gene TRBJ1-6; D is possibly TRBD1 (6 bases). V was trimmed by 3 bases and J by 6 bases, leaving 12 bases between them. CDR1 is ENHRY and CDR2 is SYGVKD in the germline V gene. CDR3 size: 15 residues. CDR3 nucleotide sequence: TGTGCCATCAGTGATTCTGCAGGGGTTAATTCACCCCTCCACTTT. Amino acids: CAISDSAGVNSPLHF.

This clonotype was counted ten times or more. The chain links TRBV12-3 or TRBV12-4 to TRBJ2-7, with TRBD1 matching 12 bases. CDR3 size: 15 residues. V dropped 8 bases and J dropped 6; count of bases not matched to a gene: 11. DNA for the CDR3: TGTGCCAGCGCAATGGGGGGACAGGGGGCGCTCGAGCAGTACTTC. Protein sequence: CASAMGGQGALEQYF.

This clonotype was detected only a few times. The chain is built from TRBV12-3 or TRBV12-4 and TRBJ1-2; no definite D call. CDR3 length: 13 amino acids. V was pared by 4 bases and J by 0 bases, with 6 bases between. The chain's CDR3 is CASSYISNYGYTF. The CDR3 DNA reads as TGTGCCAGCAGTTATATTTCTAACTATGGCTACACCTTC.

The V call is TRBV20-1, the J call TRBJ1-5; 8 bases match TRBD1. CDR1 DFQATT and CDR2 SNEGSKA come from the germline V gene (reference sequence). The CDR3 runs 13 residues. V was pared by 5 bases and J by 4 bases, with 4 bases of the junction left unmatched. This CDR3 is CSAVQGANQPQHF. The CDR3, as DNA: TGCAGTGCTGTTCAGGGGGCTAATCAGCCCCAGCATTTT.

The chain combines TRBV6-1 with TRBJ2-2, with 7 bases matching TRBD1. The length of the CDR3 is 15 residues. Germline V lookup: CDR1 MNHNS, CDR2 SASEGT. Germline trimming cut 5 bases from V and 2 bases from J; bases unmatched to any gene: 5. The CDR3 is CASSKTGANTGELFF. CDR3 nucleotides: TGTGCCAGCAGTAAAACAGGGGCAAACACCGGGGAGCTGTTTTTT.

This clonotype showed up many times. This rearrangement joins TRBV3-1 to TRBJ1-5; 9 nucleotides align to TRBD1. Germline trimming cut 1 base from V and 7 bases from J; bases unmatched to any gene: 2. The V gene's germline CDR1 is LGHDT and CDR2 YNNKEL (reference sequence). The CDR3 is 14 residues long. This CDR3 is CASSQATGGQPQHF. CDR3 bases: TGTGCCAGCAGCCAAGCGACAGGGGGACAGCCCCAGCATTTT.

This clonotype was recorded at least ten times. The rearrangement uses TRBV9 and TRBJ1-6, with TRBD1 as a possible D gene (6 bases). Trimming removed 4 bases from V and 7 bases from J, with 12 bases in between. There are 14 residues in the CDR3. Germline V gene lookup returns CDR1 SGDLS and CDR2 YYNGEE. Here the CDR3 reads CASSTRDTNSPLHF. The CDR3 nucleotides read TGTGCCAGCAGCACCCGGGACACAAATTCACCCCTCCACTTT.

This clonotype has at least ten counts. V gene TRBV6-5 combines with J gene TRBJ2-2; 14 bases match TRBD2. The CDR3 is made up of 17 amino acids. CDR1 is MNHEY, CDR2 SVGAGI, per germline. V trimming: 4 bases; J trimming: 1 base; junction bases outside the gene matches: 2. The CDR3 DNA is TGTGCCAGCAGTTGGGGACTAGCGGGGGAGAACACCGGGGAGCTGTTTTTT. Protein product: CASSWGLAGENTGELFF.

This clonotype was observed at least ten times. As DNA, the CDR3 is TGTGCCAGCAGCTTACCACAGGCCAAAATCTATGGCTACACCTTC. This codes for CASSLPQAKIYGYTF. This chain joins TRBV7-2 and TRBJ1-2; D might be TRBD1 (5 bases). There are 15 residues in the CDR3. Germline values: CDR1 SGHTA, CDR2 FQGNSA. Trimming removed 2 bases from V and 4 bases from J, with 14 bases in between. The full variable domain, with the rest looked up from reference TRBV7-2 and TRBJ1-2, is GAGVSQSPSNKVTEKGKDVELRCDPISGHTALYWYRQSLGQGLEFLIYFQGNSAPDKSGLPSDRFSAERTGGSVSTLTIQRTQQEDSAVYLCASSLPQAKIYGYTFGSGTRLTVV.

This clonotype was observed many times. V gene TRBV7-2 combines with J gene TRBJ2-5; D may be TRBD1 or TRBD2 (6 bases each). Trimming removed 1 base from V and 0 bases from J, with 18 bases in between. This CDR3 comprises 18 residues. Germline V gene data show CDR1 as SGHTA and CDR2 as FQGNSA. This CDR3 is CASSLVGLARGYQETQYF. The CDR3, as DNA: TGTGCCAGCAGCTTAGTAGGTCTAGCGAGGGGGTACCAAGAGACCCAGTACTTC. The variable domain in full, with the rest retrieved from reference TRBV7-2 and TRBJ2-5, is GAGVSQSPSNKVTEKGKDVELRCDPISGHTALYWYRQSLGQGLEFLIYFQGNSAPDKSGLPSDRFSAERTGGSVSTLTIQRTQQEDSAVYLCASSLVGLARGYQETQYFGPGTRLLVL.

V usage is TRBV19 and J usage is TRBJ1-2; no firm D call. This CDR3 region has 16 residues. Deletions cut 2 bases from V and 3 bases from J, with 16 bases between. The germline V gene has CDR1 LNHDA and CDR2 SQIVND (reference sequence). CDR3 sequence (DNA): TGTGCCAGTAGTATATTCTCGCATACCTCGGACTATGGCTACACCTTC. Translation: CASSIFSHTSDYGYTF. The full variable domain, completed using reference TRBV19 and TRBJ1-2, is DGGITQSPKYLFRKEGQNVTLSCEQNLNHDAMYWYRQDPGQGLRLIYYSQIVNDFQKGDIAEGYSVSREKKESFPLTVTSAQKNPTAFYLCASSIFSHTSDYGYTFGSGTRLTVV.

This clonotype has a count of ten or more. The CDR3 coding sequence is TGTGCCAGCAGTTACTCGCAGGGGGCCCTCTACGAGCAGTACTTC. Protein sequence: CASSYSQGALYEQYF. The genes are TRBV6-5 and TRBJ2-7, with TRBD1 matching over 8 bases. The CDR3 has 15 residues. With 0 bases clipped from V and 3 bases from J, the junction kept 4 bases outside the gene matches. Germline V lookup: CDR1 MNHEY, CDR2 SVGAGI.

This clonotype was recorded many times. The V call is TRBV11-2, the J call TRBJ2-7, with 10 bases matching TRBD2. Per the germline V gene, CDR1 is SGHAT and CDR2 is FQNNGV. CDR3 size: 14 residues. Unmatched junction bases numbered 6, after V lost 6 bases and J lost 4 bases. CDR3 coding DNA: TGTGCCAGCAGGGGACTAGCGACCCAGTACGAGCAGTACTTC. Residues: CASRGLATQYEQYF.

The V and J genes are TRBV6-1 and TRBJ1-6; 8 bases map to TRBD1. CDR1 is MNHNS and CDR2 is SASEGT in the germline V gene. This CDR3 contains 12 residues. Trimming took 8 bases from V and 10 from J; bases not matched to a gene: 4. This CDR3 reads CASRTGYSPLHF. CDR3 DNA sequence: TGTGCCAGCCGGACAGGGTACTCACCCCTCCACTTT.

There are many counts of this clonotype. The chain links TRBV12-3 or TRBV12-4 to TRBJ1-1, with unresolved D. This CDR3 comprises 11 residues. V was trimmed by 6 bases and J by 2 bases, leaving 4 bases between them. The CDR3 region is CASRINTEAFF. CDR3 coding DNA: TGTGCCAGCAGGATAAACACTGAAGCTTTCTTT.

The sample holds one count of this clonotype. The chain combines TRBV2 with TRBJ1-6, with no clear D. V was cut by 8 bases and J by 2 bases, with 13 bases left in between. This CDR3 is built from 15 residues. In germline, CDR1 is SNHLY, CDR2 FYNNEI. The CDR3 region has the DNA TGTGCCAGCGGCACAGAAAGCCCCTATAATTCACCCCTCCACTTT. It yields the protein CASGTESPYNSPLHF.

This clonotype appeared many times. The chain employs TRBV10-3 and TRBJ1-6; D remains unclear. Germline values: CDR1 ENHRY, CDR2 SYGVKD. The CDR3 has 13 residues. Between the trimmed V and J ends, which lost 9 bases and 4 bases, there was a span of 10 bases. CDR3 region: CAIRQQYNSPLHF. The CDR3 DNA follows: TGTGCCATAAGGCAACAATATAATTCACCCCTCCACTTT.

At least ten counts were recorded for this clonotype. The chain is built from TRBV20-1 and TRBJ1-1; D is undetermined. Germline CDR1 and CDR2: DFQATT and SNEGSKA (reference sequence). Trimming shortened V by 2 bases and J by 3 bases, and 10 bases separated the two germline ends. The CDR3 has 13 amino acids. For the CDR3, the DNA is TGCAGTGCTAGATCAAGGGTCGACACTGAAGCTTTCTTT. Residues: CSARSRVDTEAFF.

The chain couples TRBV27 to TRBJ2-5, with 7 bases aligning to TRBD1. The length of the CDR3 is 14 residues. The germline V gene has CDR1 MNHEY and CDR2 SMNVEV (reference sequence). The junction had 7 bases not matched to a gene; V was cut back by 5 bases and J by 4 bases. The CDR3 loop is CASSLGQVGETQYF. The CDR3 DNA reads as TGTGCCAGCAGTCTAGGACAGGTCGGAGAGACCCAGTACTTC.